This T cell receptor beta chain appears in the sequencing data of a study of blood T cell repertoires in COVID-19. Clones were sequenced by immunoSEQ multiplex PCR, and TCRdb holds only the in-frame ones, with some missing. The table lists 70,000 to 80,000 clones, roughly 87% of them singletons. Germline values: CDR1 SGHDT, CDR2 YYEEEE. The CDR3 contains 13 residues. Germline trimming cut 2 bases from V and 4 bases from J; bases unmatched to any gene: 1. Sequencing was performed on peripheral blood. The origin of this receptor is a woman in her forties or fifties with acute or convalescent COVID-19. The chain combines TRBV5-6 with TRBJ1-1, with 8 positions matching TRBD1. The DNA for the CDR3 is TGTGCCAGCAGCTTCGACAGGGGCACTGAAGCTTTCTTT. This translates into CASSFDRGTEAFF.